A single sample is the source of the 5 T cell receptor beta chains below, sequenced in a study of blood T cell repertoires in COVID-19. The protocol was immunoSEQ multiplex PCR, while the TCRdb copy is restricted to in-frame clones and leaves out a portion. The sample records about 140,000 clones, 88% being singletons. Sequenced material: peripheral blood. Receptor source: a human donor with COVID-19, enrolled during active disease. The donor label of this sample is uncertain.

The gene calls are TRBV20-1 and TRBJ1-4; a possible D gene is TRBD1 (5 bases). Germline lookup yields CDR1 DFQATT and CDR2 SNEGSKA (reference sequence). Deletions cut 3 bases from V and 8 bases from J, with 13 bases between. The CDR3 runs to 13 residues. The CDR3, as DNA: TGCAGTGCTAGTCAGGGAGGGAGAGAAAAACTGTTTTTT. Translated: CSASQGGREKLFF.

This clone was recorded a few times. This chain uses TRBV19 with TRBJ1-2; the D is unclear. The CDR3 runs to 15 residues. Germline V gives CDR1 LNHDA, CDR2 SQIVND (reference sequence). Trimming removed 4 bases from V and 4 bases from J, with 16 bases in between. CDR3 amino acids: CASSTVSDGGYGYTF. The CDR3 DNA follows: TGTGCCAGTAGTACTGTGTCGGACGGAGGCTATGGCTACACCTTC.

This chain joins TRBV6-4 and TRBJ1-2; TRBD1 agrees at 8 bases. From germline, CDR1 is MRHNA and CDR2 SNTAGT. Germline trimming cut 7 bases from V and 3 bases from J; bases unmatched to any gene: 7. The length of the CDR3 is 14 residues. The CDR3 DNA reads TGTGCCAGCATTCCGGGACAGGAAGACTATGGCTACACCTTC. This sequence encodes CASIPGQEDYGYTF.

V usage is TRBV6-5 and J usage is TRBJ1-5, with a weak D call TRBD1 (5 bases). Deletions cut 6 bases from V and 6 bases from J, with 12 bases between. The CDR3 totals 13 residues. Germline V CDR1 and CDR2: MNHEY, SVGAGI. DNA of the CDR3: TGTGCCAGCAGGACCAGGGTCGGTCAGCCCCAGCATTTT. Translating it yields CASRTRVGQPQHF.

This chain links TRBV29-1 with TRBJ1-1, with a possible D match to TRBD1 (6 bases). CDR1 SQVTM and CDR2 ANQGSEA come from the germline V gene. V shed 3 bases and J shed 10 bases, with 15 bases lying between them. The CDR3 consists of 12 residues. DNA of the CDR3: TGCAGCGTTGACCTCGTTAGGGGGGGAGCTTTCTTT. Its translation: CSVDLVRGGAFF.